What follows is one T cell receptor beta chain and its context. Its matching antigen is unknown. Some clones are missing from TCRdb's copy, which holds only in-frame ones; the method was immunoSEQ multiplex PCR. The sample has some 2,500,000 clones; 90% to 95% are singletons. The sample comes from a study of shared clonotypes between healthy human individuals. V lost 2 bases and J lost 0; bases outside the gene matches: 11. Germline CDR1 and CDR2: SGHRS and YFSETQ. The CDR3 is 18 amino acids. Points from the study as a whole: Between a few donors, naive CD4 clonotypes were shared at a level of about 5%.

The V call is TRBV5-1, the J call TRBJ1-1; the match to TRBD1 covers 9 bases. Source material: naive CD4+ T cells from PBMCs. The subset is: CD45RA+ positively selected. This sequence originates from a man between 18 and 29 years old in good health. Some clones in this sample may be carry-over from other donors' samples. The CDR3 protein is CASSFLGQGGSMNTEAFF. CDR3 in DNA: TGCGCCAGCAGCTTTTTGGGACAGGGAGGGTCCATGAACACTGAAGCTTTCTTT.